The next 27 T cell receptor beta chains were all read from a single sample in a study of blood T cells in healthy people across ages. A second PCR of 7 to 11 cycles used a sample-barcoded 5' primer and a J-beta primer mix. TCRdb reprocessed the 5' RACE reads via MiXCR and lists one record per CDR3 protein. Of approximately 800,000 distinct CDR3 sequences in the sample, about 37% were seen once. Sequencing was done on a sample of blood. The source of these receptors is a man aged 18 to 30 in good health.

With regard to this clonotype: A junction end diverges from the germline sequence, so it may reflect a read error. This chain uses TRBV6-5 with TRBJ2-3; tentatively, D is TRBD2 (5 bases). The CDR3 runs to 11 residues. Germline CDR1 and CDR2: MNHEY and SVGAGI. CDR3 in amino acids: CTSTRGDTQYF. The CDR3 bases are TGTACCAGCACTCGAGGGGATACGCAGTATTTT.

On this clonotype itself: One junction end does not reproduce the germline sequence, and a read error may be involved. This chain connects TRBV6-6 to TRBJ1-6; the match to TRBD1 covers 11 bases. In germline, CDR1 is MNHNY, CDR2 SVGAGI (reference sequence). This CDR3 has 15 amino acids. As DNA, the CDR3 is TGTGCCAGCAGCAACGGACAGGGGGCAAAGTCACCCCCCCACTTT. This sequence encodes CASSNGQGAKSPPHF.

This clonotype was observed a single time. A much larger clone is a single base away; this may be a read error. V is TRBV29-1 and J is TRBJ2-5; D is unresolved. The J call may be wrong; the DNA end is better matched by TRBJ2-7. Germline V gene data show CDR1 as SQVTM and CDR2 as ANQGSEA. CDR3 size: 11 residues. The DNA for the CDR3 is TGCAGCGTCGTCAAGGCGAACGAGCAGTACTTC. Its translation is CSVVKANEQYF.

The CDR3 protein is CAGPLLEQGEKDGYTF. CDR3 DNA sequence: TGTGCCGGTCCGCTTCTGGAACAGGGAGAGAAGGATGGCTACACCTTC. This sequence joins TRBV30 and TRBJ1-2; perhaps TRBD1 as D (6 bases). V shed 8 bases and J shed 6 bases, with 28 bases lying between them. CDR3 length: 16 amino acids. CDR1 GTSNPN and CDR2 SVGIG come from the germline V gene (reference sequence).

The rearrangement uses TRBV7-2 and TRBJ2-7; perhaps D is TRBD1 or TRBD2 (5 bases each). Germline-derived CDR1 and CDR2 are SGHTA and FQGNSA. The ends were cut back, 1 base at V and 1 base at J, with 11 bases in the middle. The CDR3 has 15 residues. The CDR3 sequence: CASSLVGTSSYEQYF. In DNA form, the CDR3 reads TGTGCCAGCAGCTTAGTAGGGACCTCATCCTACGAGCAGTACTTC.

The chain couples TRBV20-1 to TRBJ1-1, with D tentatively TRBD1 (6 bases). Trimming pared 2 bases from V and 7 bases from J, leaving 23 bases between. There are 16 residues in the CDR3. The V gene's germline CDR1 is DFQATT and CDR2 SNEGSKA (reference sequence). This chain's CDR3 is CSARFTMGRDTNEAFF. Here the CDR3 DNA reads TGCAGTGCTAGATTCACCATGGGCAGGGACACGAATGAAGCTTTCTTT.

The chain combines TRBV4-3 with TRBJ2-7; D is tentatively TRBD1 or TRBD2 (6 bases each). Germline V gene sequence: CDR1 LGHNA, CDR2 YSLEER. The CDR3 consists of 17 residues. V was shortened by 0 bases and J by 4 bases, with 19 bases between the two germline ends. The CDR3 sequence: CASSQEDKEGEEYEQYF. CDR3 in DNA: TGCGCCAGCAGCCAAGAAGATAAGGAGGGGGAAGAGTACGAGCAGTACTTC.

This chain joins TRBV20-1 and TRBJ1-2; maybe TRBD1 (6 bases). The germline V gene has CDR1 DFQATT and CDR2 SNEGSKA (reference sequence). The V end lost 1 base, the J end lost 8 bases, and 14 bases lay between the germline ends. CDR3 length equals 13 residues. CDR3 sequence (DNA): TGCAGTGCTAGAGGCCCTCACAGGGACGGCTACACCTTC. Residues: CSARGPHRDGYTF.

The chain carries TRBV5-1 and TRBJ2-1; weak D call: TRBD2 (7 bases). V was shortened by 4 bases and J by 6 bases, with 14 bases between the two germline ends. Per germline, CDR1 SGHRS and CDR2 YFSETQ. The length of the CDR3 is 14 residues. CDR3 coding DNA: TGCGCCAGCAGCGGGAGGGACATTACCAATGAGCAGTTCTTC. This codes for CASSGRDITNEQFF.

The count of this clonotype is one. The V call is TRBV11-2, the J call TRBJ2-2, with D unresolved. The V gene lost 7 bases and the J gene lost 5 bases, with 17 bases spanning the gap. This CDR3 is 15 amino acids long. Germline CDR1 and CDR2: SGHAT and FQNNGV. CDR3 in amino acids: CASTTLSEVTGELFF. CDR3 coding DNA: TGTGCCAGCACCACGCTGTCAGAGGTAACCGGGGAGCTGTTTTTT.

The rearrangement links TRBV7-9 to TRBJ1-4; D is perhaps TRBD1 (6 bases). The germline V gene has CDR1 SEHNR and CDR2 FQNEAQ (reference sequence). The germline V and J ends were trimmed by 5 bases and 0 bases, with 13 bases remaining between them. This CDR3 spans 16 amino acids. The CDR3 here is CASSPSRTATNEKLFF. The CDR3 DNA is TGTGCCAGCAGCCCTAGTCGGACAGCAACTAATGAAAAACTGTTTTTT.

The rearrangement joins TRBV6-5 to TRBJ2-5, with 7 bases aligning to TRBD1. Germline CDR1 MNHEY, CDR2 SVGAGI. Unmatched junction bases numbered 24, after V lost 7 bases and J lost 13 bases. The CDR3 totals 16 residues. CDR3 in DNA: TGTGCCAGCACACATACCGCAGGGGGACCCTACAATGAGCGGTACTTC. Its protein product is CASTHTAGGPYNERYF.

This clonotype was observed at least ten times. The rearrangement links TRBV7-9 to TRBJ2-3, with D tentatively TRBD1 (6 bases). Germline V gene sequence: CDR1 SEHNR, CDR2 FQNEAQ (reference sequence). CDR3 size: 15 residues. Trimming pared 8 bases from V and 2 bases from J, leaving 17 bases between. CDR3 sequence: CASALRDILTDTQYF. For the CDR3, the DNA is TGTGCCAGCGCCCTCCGGGACATCCTCACAGATACGCAGTATTTT. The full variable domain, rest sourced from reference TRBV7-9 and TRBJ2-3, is DTGVSQNPRHKITKRGQNVTFRCDPISEHNRLYWYRQTLGQGPEFLTYFQNEAQLEKSRLLSDRFSAERPKGSFSTLEIQRTEQGDSAMYLCASALRDILTDTQYFGPGTRLTVL.

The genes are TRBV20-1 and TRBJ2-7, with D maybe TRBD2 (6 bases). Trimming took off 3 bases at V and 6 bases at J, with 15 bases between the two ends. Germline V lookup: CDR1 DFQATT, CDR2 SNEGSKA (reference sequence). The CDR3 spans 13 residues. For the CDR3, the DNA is TGCAGTGCTAGTTGGAGGGGCATCGGCGAGCAGTACTTC. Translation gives CSASWRGIGEQYF.

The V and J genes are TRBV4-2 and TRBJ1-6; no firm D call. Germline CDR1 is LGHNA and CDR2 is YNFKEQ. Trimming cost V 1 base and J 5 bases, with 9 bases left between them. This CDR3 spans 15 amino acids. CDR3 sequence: CASSQGTVDNSPLHF. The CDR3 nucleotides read TGTGCCAGCAGCCAAGGAACGGTTGATAATTCACCCCTCCACTTT.

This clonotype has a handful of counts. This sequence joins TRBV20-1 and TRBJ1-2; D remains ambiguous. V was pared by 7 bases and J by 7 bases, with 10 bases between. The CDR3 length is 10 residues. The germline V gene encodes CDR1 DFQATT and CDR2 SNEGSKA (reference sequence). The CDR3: CSVRPLGYTF. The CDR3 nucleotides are TGCAGTGTAAGACCTCTTGGCTACACCTTC.

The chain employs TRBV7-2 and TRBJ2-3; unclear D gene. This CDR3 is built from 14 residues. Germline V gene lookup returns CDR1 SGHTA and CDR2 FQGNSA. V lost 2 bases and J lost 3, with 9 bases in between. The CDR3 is CASSLSSMTDTQYF. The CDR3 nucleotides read TGTGCCAGCAGCTTAAGTAGTATGACAGATACGCAGTATTTT.

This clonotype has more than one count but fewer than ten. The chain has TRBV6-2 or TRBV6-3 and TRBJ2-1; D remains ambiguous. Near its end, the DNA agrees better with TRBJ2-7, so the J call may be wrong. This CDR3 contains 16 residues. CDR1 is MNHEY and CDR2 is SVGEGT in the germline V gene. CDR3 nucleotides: TGTGCCAGCAGTCCGCGGCCCCCGAGCTCCTACAATGAGCAGTACTTC. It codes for CASSPRPPSSYNEQYF.

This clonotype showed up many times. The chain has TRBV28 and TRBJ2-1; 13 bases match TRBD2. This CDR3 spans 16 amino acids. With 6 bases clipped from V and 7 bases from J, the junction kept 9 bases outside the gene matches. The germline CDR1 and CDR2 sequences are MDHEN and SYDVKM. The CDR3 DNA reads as TGTGCCAGCAGACTAAGACTAGCGGGGGGAAAGAATGAGCAGTTCTTC. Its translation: CASRLRLAGGKNEQFF.

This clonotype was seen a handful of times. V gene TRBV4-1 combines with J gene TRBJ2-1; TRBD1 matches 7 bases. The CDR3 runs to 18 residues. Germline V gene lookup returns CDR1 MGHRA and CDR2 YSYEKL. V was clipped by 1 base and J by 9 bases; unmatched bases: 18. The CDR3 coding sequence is TGCGCCAGCAGCCAAGGAAGATGGTCGTCCGGGACAGTAGGTGAGCAGTTCTTC. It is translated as CASSQGRWSSGTVGEQFF.

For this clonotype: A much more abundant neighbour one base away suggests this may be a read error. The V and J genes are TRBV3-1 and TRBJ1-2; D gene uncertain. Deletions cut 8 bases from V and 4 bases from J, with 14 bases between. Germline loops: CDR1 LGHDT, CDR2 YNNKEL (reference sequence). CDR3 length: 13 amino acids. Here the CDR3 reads CASGPSEPYGYTF. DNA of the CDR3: TGTGCCAGCGGGCCATCGGAGCCCTATGGCTACACCTTC.

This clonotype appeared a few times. The CDR3 region has the DNA TGTGCCAGCAGCTTAGGTGGGTCTACGCAGTATTTT. It translates to CASSLGGSTQYF. V and J are TRBV7-2 and TRBJ2-3; D is undetermined. The CDR3 extends over 12 amino acids. Germline V CDR1 and CDR2: SGHTA, FQGNSA. Trimming shortened V by 1 base and J by 8 bases, and 7 bases separated the two germline ends.

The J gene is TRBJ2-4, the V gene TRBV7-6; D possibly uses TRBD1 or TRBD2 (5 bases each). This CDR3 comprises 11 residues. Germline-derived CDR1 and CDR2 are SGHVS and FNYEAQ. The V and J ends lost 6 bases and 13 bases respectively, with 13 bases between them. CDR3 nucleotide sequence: TGTGCCAGCAGGGATGTGGGGGAGCAGTACTTC. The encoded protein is CASRDVGEQYF. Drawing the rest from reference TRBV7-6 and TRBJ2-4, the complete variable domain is GAGVSQSPRYKVTKRGQDVALRCDPISGHVSLYWYRQALGQGPEFLTYFNYEAQQDKSGLPNDRFSAERPEGSISTLTIQRTEQRDSAMYRCASRDVGEQYFGAGTRLSVL.

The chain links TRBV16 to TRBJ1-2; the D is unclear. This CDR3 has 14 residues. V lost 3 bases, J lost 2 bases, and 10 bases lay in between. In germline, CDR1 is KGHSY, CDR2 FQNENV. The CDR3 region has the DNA TGTGCCAGCAGCCATCGGCGGGTGAACTATGGCTACACCTTC. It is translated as CASSHRRVNYGYTF.

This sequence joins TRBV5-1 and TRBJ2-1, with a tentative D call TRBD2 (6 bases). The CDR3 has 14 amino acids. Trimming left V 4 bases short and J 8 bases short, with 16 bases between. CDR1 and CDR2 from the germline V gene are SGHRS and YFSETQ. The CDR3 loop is CASSVRGPGDEQFF. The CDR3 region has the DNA TGCGCCAGCAGCGTTCGGGGCCCGGGGGATGAGCAGTTCTTC.

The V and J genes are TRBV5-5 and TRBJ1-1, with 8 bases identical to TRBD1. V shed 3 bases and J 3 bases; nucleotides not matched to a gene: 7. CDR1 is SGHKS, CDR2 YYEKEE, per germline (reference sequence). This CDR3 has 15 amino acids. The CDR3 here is CASSYGTGEYTEAFF. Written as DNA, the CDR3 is TGTGCCAGCAGCTACGGGACAGGAGAATACACTGAAGCTTTCTTT. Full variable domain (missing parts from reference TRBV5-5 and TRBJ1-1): DAGVTQSPTHLIKTRGQQVTLRCSPISGHKSVSWYQQVLGQGPQFIFQYYEKEERGRGNFPDRFSARQFPNYSSELNVNALLLGDSALYLCASSYGTGEYTEAFFGQGTRLTVV.

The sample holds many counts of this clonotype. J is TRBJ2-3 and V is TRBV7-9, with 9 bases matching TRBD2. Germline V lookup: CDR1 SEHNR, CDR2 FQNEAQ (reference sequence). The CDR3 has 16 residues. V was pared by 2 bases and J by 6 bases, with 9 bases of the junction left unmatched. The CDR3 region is CASSLSGGLPVDTQYF. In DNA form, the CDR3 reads TGTGCCAGCAGCTTAAGCGGGGGGCTACCGGTTGATACGCAGTATTTT.